A single sample gave rise to the 11 T cell receptor beta chains below, sequenced in a study of shared clonotypes between healthy human individuals. Sequencing used immunoSEQ multiplex PCR; TCRdb keeps in-frame clones, though not all of them. The table lists around 2.1 million clones, 85% to 95% of them singletons. CD45RO-negative CD8 cells positively selected for CCR7 made up the naive population, which excluded terminally differentiated effector memory CD45RA+ cells. The sequencing input was naive CD8+ T cells from PBMCs. These receptors originate from a man aged 18-30 years in good health. Some clones in this sample may be carry-over from other donors' samples.

V and J are TRBV19 and TRBJ2-1, with 9 bases identical to TRBD2. The germline CDR1 and CDR2 sequences are LNHDA and SQIVND (reference sequence). The CDR3 extends over 16 amino acids. With V trimmed by 2 bases and J by 4 bases, 6 bases remained unmatched. The CDR3 reads CASSILASGRYNEQFF. DNA of the CDR3: TGTGCCAGTAGTATACTTGCCAGCGGGAGGTACAATGAGCAGTTCTTC.

The CDR3 DNA is TGTGCCAGCAGCGCATCGGGACATCCAATTGCGAACTATGGCTACACCTTC. Its translation: CASSASGHPIANYGYTF. The J gene is TRBJ1-2, the V gene TRBV11-2; perhaps TRBD1 as D (6 bases). In germline, CDR1 is SGHAT, CDR2 FQNNGV. The germline V and J ends were trimmed by 5 bases and 2 bases, with 21 bases remaining between them. This CDR3 is 17 amino acids long.

This clone was detected only once. V is TRBV4-3 and J is TRBJ1-1; D not certain. The germline gives CDR1 LGHNA, CDR2 YSLEER. The CDR3 contains 13 residues. The V gene lost 0 bases and the J gene lost 10 bases, with 12 bases spanning the gap. For the CDR3, the DNA is TGCGCCAGCAGCCAAGATATACGAAATCCAGCTTTCTTT. This translates into CASSQDIRNPAFF.

This sequence joins TRBV5-1 and TRBJ2-5; TRBD2 is a possible D gene (6 bases). The CDR3 totals 14 residues. Between the trimmed V and J ends, which lost 2 bases and 2 bases, there was a span of 10 bases. The germline V gene has CDR1 SGHRS and CDR2 YFSETQ. The CDR3 region has the DNA TGCGCCAGCAGCTTATCGGACTATCAAGAGACCCAGTACTTC. It encodes CASSLSDYQETQYF.

In this sample, this clone turned up once. V is TRBV9 and J is TRBJ2-3; no reliable D call. V lost 3 bases, J lost 3 bases, and 8 bases lay in between. Looked up from germline, CDR1 is SGDLS and CDR2 is YYNGEE. The CDR3 has 13 amino acids. The CDR3: CASSAFPTDTQYF. The CDR3 DNA reads TGTGCCAGCAGCGCCTTTCCTACAGATACGCAGTATTTT.

The gene calls are TRBV10-2 and TRBJ1-5; 7 bases are shared with TRBD1. There are 17 residues in the CDR3. Germline V gene sequence: CDR1 WSHSY, CDR2 SAAADI. V lost 7 bases and J lost 1; bases outside the gene matches: 13. The CDR3 coding sequence is TGCGCCAGCACTCCCGGGACAGTACTGGGGAGCAATCAGCCCCAGCATTTT. As protein: CASTPGTVLGSNQPQHF.

J is TRBJ2-7 and V is TRBV11-2; D remains ambiguous. V was clipped by 2 bases and J by 3 bases, with 11 bases between them. Germline V gene lookup returns CDR1 SGHAT and CDR2 FQNNGV. The CDR3 has 14 residues. CDR3 protein: CASSLIGLNYEQYF. CDR3 DNA: TGTGCCAGCAGCTTAATAGGGCTTAACTACGAGCAGTACTTC.

The J gene is TRBJ2-7, the V gene TRBV4-1; D is possibly TRBD2 (7 bases). V gave up 5 bases and J gave up 4 bases, with 18 bases separating them. CDR3 length equals 15 residues. CDR1 is MGHRA, CDR2 YSYEKL, per germline. CDR3 protein: CASSTGTQAGYEQYF. The CDR3 DNA is TGCGCCAGCAGCACAGGGACCCAAGCGGGGTACGAGCAGTACTTC.

The V call is TRBV7-7, the J call TRBJ2-1, with 7 bases lining up with TRBD1. This CDR3 contains 15 residues. V trimming: 1 base; J trimming: 0 bases; junction bases outside the gene matches: 0. Per the germline V gene, CDR1 is SSHAT and CDR2 is FNYEAQ (reference sequence). DNA for the CDR3: TGTGCCAGCAGCTTAGGGGACAGCTCCTACAATGAGCAGTTCTTC. It encodes CASSLGDSSYNEQFF.

The chain couples TRBV29-1 to TRBJ2-1; 11 nucleotides agree with TRBD2. V lost 7 bases to trimming and J lost 8 bases; unmatched junction nucleotides: 10. The germline V gene has CDR1 SQVTM and CDR2 ANQGSEA. The CDR3 has 14 amino acids. The CDR3 DNA sequence: TGCAGCGCATCGGGACTAGCGGACCGCCATGAGCAGTTCTTC. This gives the protein CSASGLADRHEQFF.

The rearrangement uses TRBV27 and TRBJ2-2; D remains ambiguous. The CDR3 runs to 13 residues. V gave up 4 bases and J gave up 1 base, with 4 bases separating them. The germline V gene encodes CDR1 MNHEY and CDR2 SMNVEV (reference sequence). The CDR3, as DNA: TGTGCCAGCAGTTGGCAGAACACCGGGGAGCTGTTTTTT. Protein: CASSWQNTGELFF.